This T cell receptor beta chain derives from a study of OX40 agonist ivuxolimab in advanced cancers. Study observations and caveats: In general, CD8+ T cells held more expanded clones than CD4+ did, on average.

In this sample, this clone is medium-sized (0.01 to 0.1%). Its specificity is unknown. Germline assignment: CDR1 LGHNA and CDR2 YSLEER. V was trimmed by 4 bases and J by 2 bases, leaving 18 bases between them. The CDR3 has 16 residues. The assay was immunoSEQ multiplex PCR, and TCRdb's table has in-frame clones only and misses some. The data contain nearly 65,000 clones, 90% to 95% of them singletons. Sequencing was performed on CD4+ or CD8+ T cells sorted from blood, taken in a trial of the OX40 agonist ivuxolimab. The chain recombines TRBV4-3 with TRBJ2-7, with D possibly called TRBD1 or TRBD2 (5 bases each). The origin of this receptor is an adult with an advanced solid tumor such as melanoma, head and neck, liver or kidney cancer. DNA of the CDR3: TGCGCCAGCAGCCTAAGACTACAGGCTCAAGCCTACGAGCAGTACTTC. Protein product: CASSLRLQAQAYEQYF.